The entry below describes one T cell receptor beta chain. Its cognate antigen is unknown. Unique molecular identifiers were present on the cDNA, which also gained a universal primer site by template switching. MiXCR, applied by TCRdb to the 5' RACE reads, yields one record per CDR3 protein. In the table there are roughly 230,000 distinct CDR3 sequences, around 8.8% of which are singletons. V was trimmed by 5 bases and J by 0 bases, leaving 19 bases between them. Germline values: CDR1 SGHAT, CDR2 FQNNGV. The CDR3 runs 18 residues. This specimen belongs to a study of identical twins. Notes on the study in general: There were fewer insertions in abundant cord blood beta clonotypes, but memory repertoires showed no such pattern. Twin sharing of out-of-frame TCR alpha was underestimated by models in monozygotic pairs.

These data also featured in a second study, about yellow fever vaccine responses in identical twins.

The receptor comes from a woman under 30 in good health. Material: CD8+ T cells sorted from blood. The chain uses TRBV11-2 and TRBJ2-2; D perhaps matches TRBD2 (6 bases). CDR3 sequence (DNA): TGTGCCAGCAGCATAGGCATGCTAGCGCAACCGAACACCGGGGAGCTGTTTTTT. As protein: CASSIGMLAQPNTGELFF.